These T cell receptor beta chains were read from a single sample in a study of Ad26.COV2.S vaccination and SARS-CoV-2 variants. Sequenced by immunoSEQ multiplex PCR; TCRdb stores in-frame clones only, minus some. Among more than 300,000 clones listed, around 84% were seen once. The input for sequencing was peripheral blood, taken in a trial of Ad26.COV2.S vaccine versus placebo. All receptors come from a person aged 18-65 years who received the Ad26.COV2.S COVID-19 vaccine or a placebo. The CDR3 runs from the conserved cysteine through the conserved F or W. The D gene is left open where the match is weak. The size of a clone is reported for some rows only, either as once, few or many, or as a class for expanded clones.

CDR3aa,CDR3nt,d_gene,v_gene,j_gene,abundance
CASSEGGLLNTGELFF,TGTGCCAGCAGTGAAGGGGGGTTATTGAACACCGGGGAGCTGTTTTTT,NA,TRBV2,TRBJ2-2,NA
CASSLGSTNEKLFF,TGTGCCAGCAGCTTAGGTTCCACTAATGAAAAACTGTTTTTT,NA,TRBV7-2,TRBJ1-4,NA
CASSQIPGNTIYF,TGCGCCAGCAGCCAAATTCCTGGAAACACCATATATTTT,NA,TRBV4-3,TRBJ1-3,few
CASSGPRDSPSNTEAFF,TGTGCCAGCAGTGGGCCCCGGGACAGCCCATCTAACACTGAAGCTTTCTTT,TRBD1,TRBV6-2/TRBV6-3,TRBJ1-1,NA
CASSLAGASPYEQYF,TGTGCCAGCAGTTTAGCCGGGGCATCCCCCTACGAGCAGTACTTC,NA,TRBV27,TRBJ2-7,NA
CASSITRAQETQYF,TGTGCCAGTAGTATAACGAGGGCCCAAGAGACCCAGTACTTC,NA,TRBV19,TRBJ2-5,NA
CASSVRDYGRLSEAFF,TGTGCCAGCAGCGTACGGGATTACGGGAGATTATCTGAAGCTTTCTTT,NA,TRBV9,TRBJ1-1,few
CAISPPPAGRGANVLTF,TGTGCCATCAGTCCCCCCCCTGCAGGGCGGGGGGCCAACGTCCTGACTTTC,NA,TRBV10-3,TRBJ2-6,NA
CASRHPREGYGYTF,TGTGCCAGCAGACATCCCAGGGAAGGGTATGGCTACACCTTC,NA,TRBV11-2,TRBJ1-2,NA
CASSYLAGLTSSYNEQFF,TGTGCCAGCAGTTACCTAGCGGGGCTAACGAGCTCCTACAATGAGCAGTTCTTC,TRBD2,TRBV6-2/TRBV6-3,TRBJ2-1,NA
CARSLPPDRGAWWGTEAFF,TGTGCCAGAAGCTTGCCACCGGACAGGGGCGCTTGGTGGGGAACTGAAGCTTTCTTT,TRBD1,TRBV5-3,TRBJ1-1,NA
CASSSIGQQIYEQYF,TGTGCCAGCAGCTCTATAGGACAGCAAATCTACGAGCAGTACTTC,NA,TRBV5-4,TRBJ2-7,NA
CASSSYVDGGRRNTIYF,TGTGCCAGCAGTTCGTATGTAGACGGAGGTCGTAGAAACACCATATATTTT,NA,TRBV9,TRBJ1-3,NA
CASSQEWLGVGTQYF,TGTGCCAGCAGCCAAGAGTGGCTAGGGGTTGGTACGCAGTATTTT,NA,TRBV3-1/TRBV3-2,TRBJ2-3,NA
CASSQVASTPLHF,TGTGCCAGCAGCCAGGTCGCGTCGACACCCCTCCACTTT,NA,TRBV3-1/TRBV3-2,TRBJ1-6,NA
CASSIIEAAGSAFF,TGTGCCAGTAGTATAATAGAAGCGGCGGGATCAGCTTTCTTT,NA,TRBV19,TRBJ1-1,NA
CASSTRTAGNTIYF,TGTGCCAGCAGCACCCGGACAGCTGGAAACACCATATATTTT,NA,TRBV7-8,TRBJ1-3,once
CAWRWSRDTEAFF,TGTGCCTGGAGGTGGTCGAGGGACACTGAAGCTTTCTTT,NA,TRBV30,TRBJ1-1,NA
CASSSPDRGNSPLHF,TGTGCCAGCAGCTCTCCCGACAGGGGGAATTCACCCCTCCACTTT,TRBD1,TRBV9,TRBJ1-6,NA
CASSLRARETQYF,TGTGCCAGCAGCTTGAGGGCCCGAGAGACCCAGTACTTC,NA,TRBV7-2,TRBJ2-5,NA
CASSRRQVGEFGYTF,TGTGCCAGCTCCCGACGACAAGTCGGAGAATTTGGCTACACCTTC,NA,TRBV18,TRBJ1-2,NA
CASSLFIAGGSETQYF,TGTGCCAGCAGCTTATTTATAGCGGGTGGTTCAGAGACCCAGTACTTC,TRBD2,TRBV11-2,TRBJ2-5,NA